This is a list of T cell receptor beta chains from one sample in a study of STAT5B mutations in CD4+ large granular lymphocyte leukemia. TCRdb's copy holds only in-frame clones and misses some; the assay was immunoSEQ multiplex PCR. The data hold about 40,000 clones, with 70% to 85% observed a single time. Source material: CD4+ T cells from blood buffy coats. Receptors originate from a human donor in good health. Both conserved end residues are part of each CDR3. A D gene is named only where the DNA matches it firmly.

TGCGCCAGCAGCCCCGGTGGCACAGATACGCAGTATTTT	CASSPGGTDTQYF	.	TRBV5-1	TRBJ2-3	13
TGCAGCGTTCGGACAGGAACCTTCCCTGGAAACACCATATATTTT	CSVRTGTFPGNTIYF	TRBD1	TRBV29-1	TRBJ1-3	15
TGTGCCAGCAAAGGGGGCGCGGTCAATCAGCCCCAGCATTTT	CASKGGAVNQPQHF	TRBD1	TRBV6-6	TRBJ1-5	14
TGTGCCAGCAGCTCTAAGGGACAGGGGACCTACGAGCAGTACTTC	CASSSKGQGTYEQYF	TRBD1	TRBV7-2	TRBJ2-7	15
TGTGCCAGCAGCCAGGGACCGTATAATGAAAAACTGTTTTTT	CASSQGPYNEKLFF	.	TRBV7-2	TRBJ1-4	14
TGTGCCAGCAGCTTAGCGACCGGGACAGGCACCGGGGAGCTGTTTTTT	CASSLATGTGTGELFF	TRBD1	TRBV7-7	TRBJ2-2	16
TGTGCCAGCAGTGAAGCGGGCGCAGGGGGCTCTACGCAGTATTTT	CASSEAGAGGSTQYF	TRBD1	TRBV25-1	TRBJ2-3	15
TGTGCCATCACCACCGGGACAGGGGGCGCCGAGCAGTACTTC	CAITTGTGGAEQYF	TRBD1	TRBV10-3	TRBJ2-7	14
TGTGCCACCCCACCACAGGGGCACTATGGCTACACCTTC	CATPPQGHYGYTF	TRBD1	TRBV28	TRBJ1-2	13
TGTGCCAGTACGGCAGGGGGCGCCCCCGGTAGCGAGCAGTACTTC	CASTAGGAPGSEQYF	TRBD1	TRBV19	TRBJ2-7	15